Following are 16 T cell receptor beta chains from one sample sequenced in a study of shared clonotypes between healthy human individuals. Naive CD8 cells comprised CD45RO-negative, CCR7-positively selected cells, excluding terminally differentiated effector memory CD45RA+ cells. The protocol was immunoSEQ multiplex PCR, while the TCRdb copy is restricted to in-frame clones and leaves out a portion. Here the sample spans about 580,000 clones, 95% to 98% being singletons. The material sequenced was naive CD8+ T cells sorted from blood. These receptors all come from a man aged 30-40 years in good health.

The chain's CDR3 is CAWTLTGTSQPQHF. The CDR3 coding sequence is TGTGCCTGGACTTTAACCGGGACATCACAGCCCCAGCATTTT. This sequence joins TRBV30 and TRBJ1-5; D possibly corresponds to TRBD1 (6 bases). V lost 4 bases to trimming and J lost 7 bases, with 17 bases between them. The CDR3 runs 14 residues. Germline V CDR1 and CDR2: GTSNPN, SVGIG (reference sequence).

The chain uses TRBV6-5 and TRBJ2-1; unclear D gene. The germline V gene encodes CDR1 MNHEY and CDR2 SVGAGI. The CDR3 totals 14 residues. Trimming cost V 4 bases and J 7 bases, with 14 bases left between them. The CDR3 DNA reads TGTGCCAGCAGTTTGCGACAAGCTTCAAATGAGCAGTTCTTC. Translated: CASSLRQASNEQFF.

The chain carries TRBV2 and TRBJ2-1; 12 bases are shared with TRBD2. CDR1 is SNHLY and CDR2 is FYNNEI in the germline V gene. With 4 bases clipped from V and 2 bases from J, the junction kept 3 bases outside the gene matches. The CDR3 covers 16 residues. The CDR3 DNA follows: TGTGCCAGCAGTGGACTAGCGGGAGTACCCTACAATGAGCAGTTCTTC. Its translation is CASSGLAGVPYNEQFF. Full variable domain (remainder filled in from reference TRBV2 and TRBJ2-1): EPEVTQTPSHQVTQMGQEVILRCVPISNHLYFYWYRQILGQKVEFLVSFYNNEISEKSEIFDDQFSVERPDGSNFTLKIRSTKLEDSAMYFCASSGLAGVPYNEQFFGPGTRLTVL.

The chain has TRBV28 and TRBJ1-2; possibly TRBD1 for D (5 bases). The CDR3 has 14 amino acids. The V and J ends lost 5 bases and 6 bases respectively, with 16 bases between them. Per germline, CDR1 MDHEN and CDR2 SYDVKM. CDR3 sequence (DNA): TGTGCCAGCAGTCCCGTCGAGGGGAGGGATGGCTACACCTTC. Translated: CASSPVEGRDGYTF.

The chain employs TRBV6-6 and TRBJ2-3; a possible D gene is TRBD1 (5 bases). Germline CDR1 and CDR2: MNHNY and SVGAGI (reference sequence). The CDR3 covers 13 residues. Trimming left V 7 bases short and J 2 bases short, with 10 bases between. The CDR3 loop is CASTDTVTDTQYF. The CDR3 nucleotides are TGTGCCAGCACGGACACGGTCACAGATACGCAGTATTTT.

CDR3 nucleotides: TGTGCCAGTCGCGACAGGGAAAATGAAAAACTGTTTTTT. Translated: CASRDRENEKLFF. The chain links TRBV19 to TRBJ1-4; 7 nucleotides match TRBD1. V shed 8 bases, J shed 5 bases, and the junction held 5 bases outside the gene matches. The CDR3 has 13 amino acids. Per germline, CDR1 LNHDA and CDR2 SQIVND (reference sequence).

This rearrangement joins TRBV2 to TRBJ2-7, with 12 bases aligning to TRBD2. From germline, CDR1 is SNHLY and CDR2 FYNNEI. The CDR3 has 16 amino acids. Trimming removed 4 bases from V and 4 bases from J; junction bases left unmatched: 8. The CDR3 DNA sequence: TGTGCCAGCAGTGTACTAGCGGGAGGTCCTGCTTACGAGCAGTACTTC. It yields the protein CASSVLAGGPAYEQYF.

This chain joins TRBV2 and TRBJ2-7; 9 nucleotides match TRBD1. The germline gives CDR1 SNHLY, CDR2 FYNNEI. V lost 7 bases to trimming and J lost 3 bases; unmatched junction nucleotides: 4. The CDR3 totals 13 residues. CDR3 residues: CASMGQGGYEQYF. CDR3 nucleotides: TGTGCCAGCATGGGACAGGGAGGCTACGAGCAGTACTTC.

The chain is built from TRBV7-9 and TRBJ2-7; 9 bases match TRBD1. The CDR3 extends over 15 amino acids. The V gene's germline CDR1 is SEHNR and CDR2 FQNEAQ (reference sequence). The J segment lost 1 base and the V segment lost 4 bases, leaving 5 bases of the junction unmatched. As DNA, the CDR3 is TGTGCCAGCAGCTCCAGGGACAGGGCATCCTACGAGCAGTACTTC. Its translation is CASSSRDRASYEQYF.

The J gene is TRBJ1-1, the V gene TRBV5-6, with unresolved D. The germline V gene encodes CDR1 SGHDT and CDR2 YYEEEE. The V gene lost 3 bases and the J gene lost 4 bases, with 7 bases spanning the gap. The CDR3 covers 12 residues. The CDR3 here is CASSYGGTEAFF. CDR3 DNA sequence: TGTGCCAGCAGCTACGGTGGCACTGAAGCTTTCTTT.

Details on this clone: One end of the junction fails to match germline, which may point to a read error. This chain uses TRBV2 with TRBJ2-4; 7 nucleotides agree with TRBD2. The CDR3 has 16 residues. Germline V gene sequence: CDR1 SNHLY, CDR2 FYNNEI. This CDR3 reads CASNERLAERWNIQYF. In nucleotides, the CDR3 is TGTGCCAGCAATGAAAGGCTAGCGGAAAGGTGGAACATTCAGTACTTC.

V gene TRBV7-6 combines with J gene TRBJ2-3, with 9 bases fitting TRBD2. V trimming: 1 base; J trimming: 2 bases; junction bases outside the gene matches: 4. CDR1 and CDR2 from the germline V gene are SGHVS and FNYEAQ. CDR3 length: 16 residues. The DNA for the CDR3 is TGTGCCAGCAGCTTAGGGACTAGCGCGAACACAGATACGCAGTATTTT. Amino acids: CASSLGTSANTDTQYF.

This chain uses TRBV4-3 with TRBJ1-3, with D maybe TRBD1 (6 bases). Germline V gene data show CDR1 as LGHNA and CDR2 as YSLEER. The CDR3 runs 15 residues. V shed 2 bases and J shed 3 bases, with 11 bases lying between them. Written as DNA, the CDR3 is TGCGCCAGCAGCCAAAGTGGGGGGCTTGGAAACACCATATATTTT. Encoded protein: CASSQSGGLGNTIYF.

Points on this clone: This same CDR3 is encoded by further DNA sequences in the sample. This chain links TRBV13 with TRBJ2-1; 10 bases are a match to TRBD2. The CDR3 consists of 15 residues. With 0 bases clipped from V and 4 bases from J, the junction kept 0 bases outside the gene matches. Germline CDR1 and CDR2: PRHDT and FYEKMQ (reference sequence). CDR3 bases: TGTGCCAGCAGCTTAGGACTAGCGGGATACAATGAGCAGTTCTTC. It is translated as CASSLGLAGYNEQFF. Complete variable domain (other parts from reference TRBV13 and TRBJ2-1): AAGVIQSPRHLIKEKRETATLKCYPIPRHDTVYWYQQGPGQDPQFLISFYEKMQSDKGSIPDRFSAQQFSDYHSELNMSSLELGDSALYFCASSLGLAGYNEQFFGPGTRLTVL.

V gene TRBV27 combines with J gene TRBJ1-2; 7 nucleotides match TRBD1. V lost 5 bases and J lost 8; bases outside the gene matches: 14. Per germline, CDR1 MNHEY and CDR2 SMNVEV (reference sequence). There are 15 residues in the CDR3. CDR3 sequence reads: CASSTPGQPVRGYTF. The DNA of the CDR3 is TGTGCCAGCAGTACACCGGGACAGCCCGTGCGGGGCTACACCTTC.

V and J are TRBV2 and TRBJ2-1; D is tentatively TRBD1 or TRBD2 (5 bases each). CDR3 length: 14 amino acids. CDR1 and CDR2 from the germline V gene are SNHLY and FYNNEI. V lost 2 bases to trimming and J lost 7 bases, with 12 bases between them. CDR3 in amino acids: CASSEQGPSNEQFF. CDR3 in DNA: TGTGCCAGCAGTGAACAGGGACCCTCGAATGAGCAGTTCTTC.